A selection of T cell receptor beta chains follows, all from one sample in a study of blood T cell repertoires in COVID-19. Repertoires were generated with immunoSEQ multiplex PCR, while TCRdb's copy carries only in-frame clones and drops some. Of tens of thousands of clones listed, 75% to 90% are singletons. Sequencing was performed on peripheral blood. The source is a man at least 80 years old with acute or convalescent COVID-19. Both conserved end residues are part of each CDR3. A D gene is named only where the DNA matches it firmly. Part of the rows lack a size; the others show once, few, many or a class for expanded clones.

TRBJ1-1 | TRBV5-8 | TRBD1 | NA | CASSPGTDREAFF | TGTGCCAGCAGCCCGGGGACAGACCGGGAAGCTTTCTTT
TRBJ2-7 | TRBV3-1/TRBV3-2 | TRBD1 | few | CASSLDRVTQYF | TGTGCCAGCAGCCTCGACAGGGTTACGCAGTACTTC
TRBJ2-1 | TRBV6-2/TRBV6-3 | NA | NA | CASSLTGISYNEQFF | TGTGCCAGCAGCCTTACCGGGATCTCCTACAATGAGCAGTTCTTC
TRBJ2-2 | TRBV27 | TRBD2 | NA | CASSLSTPAGGNTGELFF | TGTGCCAGCAGTTTATCGACCCCAGCGGGGGGGAACACCGGGGAGCTGTTTTTT
TRBJ2-2 | TRBV19 | TRBD2 | NA | CASSIGLAGTGELFF | TGTGCCAGTAGTATCGGACTAGCGGGGACCGGGGAGCTGTTTTTT
TRBJ1-2 | TRBV4-1 | NA | NA | CASSQAGTPYGYTF | TGCGCCAGCAGCCAAGCCGGGACACCCTATGGCTACACCTTC
TRBJ2-1 | TRBV27 | TRBD1 | NA | CASSLWAPNRGQGNEQFF | TGTGCCAGCAGTTTATGGGCCCCCAACAGGGGCCAGGGCAATGAGCAGTTCTTC
TRBJ2-1 | TRBV6-2/TRBV6-3 | NA | once | CASSYLSRNEQFF | TGTGCCAGCAGTTACCTGAGCCGCAATGAGCAGTTCTTC
TRBJ2-7 | TRBV19 | TRBD2 | NA | CAARSSGSTYEQYF | TGTGCCGCCCGAAGCAGCGGGAGTACCTACGAGCAGTACTTC
TRBJ1-4 | TRBV2 | NA | NA | CASSEDRVPNEKLFF | TGTGCCAGCAGTGAAGACAGGGTCCCCAATGAAAAACTGTTTTTT
TRBJ2-3 | TRBV4-1 | NA | NA | CASSQVSESTDTQYF | TGCGCCAGCAGCCAGGTTTCGGAGAGCACAGATACGCAGTATTTT
TRBJ2-2 | TRBV16 | TRBD2 | NA | CASSQKREGRTGELFF | TGTGCCAGCAGCCAAAAGCGGGAGGGTAGGACCGGGGAGCTGTTTTTT